This TCR beta chain was recorded in a study of regulatory T cells in long-lasting Graves disease. Study-level points and caveats: TRBV28, TRBJ1-2 and TRBJ2-5 emerged as the favored segments in persistent disease. Newly diagnosed Graves' patients had higher TCR diversity than persistent ones.

According to the study, TCR beta libraries were built with iRepertoire HTBI primers and CDR3-region Arm-PCR. Each CDR3 protein is one row after TCRdb ran MiXCR on the multiplex PCR reads. The sample has about 350,000 distinct CDR3 sequences; 15% to 20% are singletons. The CDR3 length is 14 residues. The germline gives CDR1 LGHDT, CDR2 YNNKEL (reference sequence). Trimming took 4 bases from V and 6 from J, leaving 12 bases between them. Documented time point: newly diagnosed GD, antithyroid drugs for less than 3 months. From RNA extracted from PBMCs, the TCR library was made. A remark on this clonotype: Its antigen is undetermined.

These data were also filed under a second study, of T cells in Graves' hyperthyroidism and ophthalmopathy. As reported in that work: The majority of expanded thyroid clonotypes above 0.001 also appeared in blood.

V usage is TRBV3-1 and J usage is TRBJ2-2; unclear D gene. This sample comprised peripheral blood mononuclear cells (PBMCs), obtained at new diagnosis, from a patient treated with antithyroid drugs. The receptor comes from a woman under 30 with Graves disease. The CDR3 DNA follows: TGTGCCAGCAGCCTTGAGGAAGCCGCCGGGGAGCTGTTTTTT. This translates into CASSLEEAAGELFF.